Reported below is one TCR beta chain. This is likely an artifact of a read error, given a far larger clone one base away. In germline, CDR1 is MNHEY, CDR2 SMNVEV (reference sequence). The CDR3 sequence is 14 residues long. Time point specified: newly diagnosed GD, antithyroid drugs for less than 3 months. Preparation of the TCR library used RNA extracted from PBMCs. American Thyroid Association guidelines defined Graves' disease diagnosis. This sample stems from a study of regulatory T cells in long-lasting Graves disease. To make TCR beta libraries, researchers used iRepertoire HTBI primers and Arm-PCR of CDR3 regions. TCRdb re-derived calls from the multiplex PCR reads in MiXCR, one entry per CDR3 protein. The data show roughly 500,000 distinct CDR3 sequences, 9.5% to 15% seen once. These data were also filed under a second study, of T cells in Graves' hyperthyroidism and ophthalmopathy. That study reports: Diagnostic assessment was based on clinical symptoms, serum thyroxine and TRAb, thyroid ultrasound and orbital computed tomography. Blood also carried most thyroid clonotypes expanded above 0.001.

Sequencing was performed on peripheral blood mononuclear cells (PBMCs), taken at new diagnosis, from a patient treated with antithyroid drugs. The rearrangement joins TRBV27 to TRBJ2-4; 8 bases match TRBD1. The J call is uncertain, as TRBJ1-2 better fits the DNA end. This clonotype was sampled from a woman in her 30s with Graves disease. CDR3: CAGSLSATGDGYTF. In DNA form, the CDR3 reads TGTGCCGGCAGTTTATCGGCGACAGGGGATGGCTACACCTTC.